The next 18 T cell receptor beta chains were all read from a single sample in a study of OX40 agonist ivuxolimab in advanced cancers. Clones were sequenced by immunoSEQ multiplex PCR, and TCRdb holds only the in-frame ones, with some missing. The sample lists more than 80,000 clones, over 75% occurring once. This material consisted of CD4+ or CD8+ T cells sorted from blood, taken in a trial of the OX40 agonist ivuxolimab. These receptors were taken from an adult with an advanced solid tumor such as melanoma, head and neck, liver or kidney cancer.

The chain links TRBV4-1 to TRBJ1-5, with 7 bases that match TRBD1. Trimming took 4 bases from V and 4 from J; bases not matched to a gene: 4. Germline V CDR1 and CDR2: MGHRA, YSYEKL. The CDR3 loop spans 14 amino acids. The CDR3, as DNA: TGCGCCAGCAGCCCACGGACAGGTAATCAGCCCCAGCATTTT. As protein: CASSPRTGNQPQHF.

The V gene is TRBV7-2, the J gene TRBJ2-5, with 8 bases lining up with TRBD1. CDR1 and CDR2 from the germline V gene are SGHTA and FQGNSA. The CDR3 contains 16 residues. V shed 5 bases, J shed 2 bases, and the junction held 10 bases outside the gene matches. This CDR3 is CASSPGQGGIQETQYF. CDR3 DNA: TGTGCCAGCAGCCCCGGACAGGGAGGAATACAAGAGACCCAGTACTTC. Looking up the rest from reference TRBV7-2 and TRBJ2-5 gives the full variable domain: GAGVSQSPSNKVTEKGKDVELRCDPISGHTALYWYRQSLGQGLEFLIYFQGNSAPDKSGLPSDRFSAERTGGSVSTLTIQRTQQEDSAVYLCASSPGQGGIQETQYFGPGTRLLVL.

This rearrangement joins TRBV7-2 to TRBJ1-1; no clear D. Germline loops: CDR1 SGHTA, CDR2 FQGNSA. This CDR3 has 15 residues. With 3 bases removed from V and 0 bases from J, the gap between germline ends came to 11 bases. CDR3 protein: CASSFQDRLNTEAFF. DNA for the CDR3: TGTGCCAGCAGCTTTCAAGACCGCTTGAACACTGAAGCTTTCTTT.

This clone was detected a few times. This CDR3 is CAISSGYGQPQHF. The DNA of the CDR3 is TGTGCCATCAGTTCAGGGTACGGGCAGCCCCAGCATTTT. J is TRBJ1-5 and V is TRBV10-3; D is perhaps TRBD1 (5 bases). This CDR3 has 13 residues. The V gene's germline CDR1 is ENHRY and CDR2 SYGVKD. Trimming removed 5 bases at V and 7 bases at J, with 12 bases between.

The genes are TRBV28 and TRBJ1-2, with TRBD1 identical over 9 bases. Germline V lookup: CDR1 MDHEN, CDR2 SYDVKM. The junction had 11 bases not matched to a gene; V was cut back by 7 bases and J by 5 bases. The CDR3 covers 15 residues. CDR3 region: CASKTPTGGGYGYTF. For the CDR3, the DNA is TGTGCCAGCAAGACCCCCACAGGGGGCGGGTATGGCTACACCTTC.

The chain couples TRBV28 to TRBJ2-7; no reliable D call. Germline V lookup: CDR1 MDHEN, CDR2 SYDVKM. V dropped 2 bases and J dropped 7 bases, with 15 bases sitting between them. The CDR3 is 14 residues long. DNA of the CDR3: TGTGCCAGCAGTTTAGACGGCAGGCTGAGGGAGCAGTACTTC. It translates to CASSLDGRLREQYF.

As concerns this clone: The junction shows a germline mismatch at one end, possibly a read error. J is TRBJ1-1 and V is TRBV7-2; tentatively, D is TRBD1 (6 bases). The germline CDR1 and CDR2 sequences are SGHTA and FQGNSA. This CDR3 region has 12 residues. CDR3 DNA: TGTGCCAGCAACTTAATGGCAGGGGAGGGTTTCTTT. Translated, it gives CASNLMAGEGFF.

The rearrangement joins TRBV5-1 to TRBJ2-5, with D perhaps matching TRBD2 (6 bases). The end of the DNA is better explained by TRBJ2-7, so the J call may be wrong. The CDR3 has 14 amino acids. CDR1 is SGHRS and CDR2 is YFSETQ in the germline V gene. CDR3: CASSLGLALYEQYF. Here the CDR3 DNA reads TGCGCCAGCAGCTTGGGGCTAGCGCTCTACGAGCAGTACTTC.

The genes are TRBV11-2 and TRBJ2-4; D tentatively fits TRBD1 or TRBD2 (7 bases each). The ends were cut back, 1 base at V and 8 bases at J, with 12 bases in the middle. In germline, CDR1 is SGHAT, CDR2 FQNNGV. The length of the CDR3 is 14 residues. Here the CDR3 DNA reads TGTGCCAGCAGCTTAGGGCAGGGGGGGGACATTCAGTACTTC. Translated, it gives CASSLGQGGDIQYF.

The chain is built from TRBV6-6 and TRBJ2-5; D perhaps matches TRBD2 (5 bases). V was clipped by 8 bases and J by 2 bases, with 15 bases between them. CDR3 size: 14 residues. CDR1 MNHNY and CDR2 SVGAGI come from the germline V gene (reference sequence). The CDR3 DNA reads TGTGCCAGCGGCGGGCAGAGGATACAAGAGACCCAGTACTTC. It codes for CASGGQRIQETQYF.

This clone was seen a handful of times. The rearrangement joins TRBV5-6 to TRBJ1-1; no reliable D call. Trimming left V 4 bases short and J 11 bases short, with 21 bases between. This CDR3 comprises 14 residues. CDR1 and CDR2 (germline): SGHDT, YYEEEE. CDR3 DNA: TGTGCCAGCAGCGCGGGCGTGCCTCCTGTTGCGGCTTTCTTT. Its translation is CASSAGVPPVAAFF.

The count of this clone is one. The genes are TRBV4-2 and TRBJ1-1; D is possibly TRBD1 (5 bases). Trimming left V 4 bases short and J 4 bases short, with 13 bases between. This CDR3 spans 14 amino acids. Germline V gives CDR1 LGHNA, CDR2 YNFKEQ. The CDR3, as DNA: TGTGCCAGCAGCCCGGACACCGGCGGCACTGAAGCTTTCTTT. Amino acids: CASSPDTGGTEAFF.

The rearrangement joins TRBV9 to TRBJ1-5; D may be TRBD1 (5 bases). The CDR3 is made up of 15 amino acids. V was cut by 4 bases and J by 5 bases, with 16 bases left in between. The germline V gene encodes CDR1 SGDLS and CDR2 YYNGEE. The DNA of the CDR3 is TGTGCCAGCAGCCCTCCGGGACTTCCTTATCAGCCCCAGCATTTT. Amino acids: CASSPPGLPYQPQHF.

V is TRBV6-5 and J is TRBJ2-1; the D gene could be TRBD1 or TRBD2 (5 bases each). The V gene lost 6 bases and the J gene lost 5 bases, with 14 bases spanning the gap. Germline CDR1 and CDR2: MNHEY and SVGAGI. The CDR3 contains 14 residues. This CDR3 reads CASSRDLLNNEQFF. In DNA form, the CDR3 reads TGTGCCAGCAGCCGGGACCTCCTTAACAATGAGCAGTTCTTC.

The CDR3: CASSLVQTEQYF. In DNA, the CDR3 is TGCGCCAGCAGCTTGGTGCAGACCGAGCAGTACTTC. V and J are TRBV5-1 and TRBJ2-7; no definite D call. The CDR3 spans 12 residues. With 0 bases removed from V and 6 bases from J, the gap between germline ends came to 7 bases. CDR1 and CDR2 (germline): SGHRS, YFSETQ.

The chain has TRBV11-2 and TRBJ1-1; 9 bases map to TRBD1. Losses at the gene ends were 8 bases for V and 3 bases for J; bases not matched to a gene: 10. The CDR3 loop spans 15 amino acids. Germline values: CDR1 SGHAT, CDR2 FQNNGV. The CDR3 bases are TGTGCCAGCGGCCTAAGACAGGGGGGAGACACTGAAGCTTTCTTT. Amino acid sequence: CASGLRQGGDTEAFF. Combining the CDR3 with reference TRBV11-2 and TRBJ1-1 gives the whole variable domain EAGVAQSPRYKIIEKRQSVAFWCNPISGHATLYWYQQILGQGPKLLIQFQNNGVVDDSQLPKDRFSAERLKGVDSTLKIQPAKLEDSAVYLCASGLRQGGDTEAFFGQGTRLTVV.

This chain joins TRBV27 and TRBJ1-2; the D gene is possibly TRBD1 (5 bases). V lost 4 bases and J 6 bases, leaving 15 bases between the germline ends. The CDR3 covers 14 residues. CDR1 and CDR2 from the germline V gene are MNHEY and SMNVEV (reference sequence). As DNA, the CDR3 is TGTGCCAGCAGTTCCGTAAGCTGGGGGGATGGCTACACCTTC. Translation: CASSSVSWGDGYTF.

The chain joins TRBV11-3 to TRBJ2-6; D might be TRBD1 or TRBD2, each matching 5 bases. The CDR3 spans 15 residues. The V gene lost 1 base and the J gene lost 1 base, with 5 bases spanning the gap. Germline CDR1 reads SGHNT; CDR2 reads YENEEA. CDR3 sequence reads: CASSLGGSGANVLTF. In nucleotides, the CDR3 is TGTGCCAGCAGCTTAGGGGGGTCTGGGGCCAACGTCCTGACTTTC.